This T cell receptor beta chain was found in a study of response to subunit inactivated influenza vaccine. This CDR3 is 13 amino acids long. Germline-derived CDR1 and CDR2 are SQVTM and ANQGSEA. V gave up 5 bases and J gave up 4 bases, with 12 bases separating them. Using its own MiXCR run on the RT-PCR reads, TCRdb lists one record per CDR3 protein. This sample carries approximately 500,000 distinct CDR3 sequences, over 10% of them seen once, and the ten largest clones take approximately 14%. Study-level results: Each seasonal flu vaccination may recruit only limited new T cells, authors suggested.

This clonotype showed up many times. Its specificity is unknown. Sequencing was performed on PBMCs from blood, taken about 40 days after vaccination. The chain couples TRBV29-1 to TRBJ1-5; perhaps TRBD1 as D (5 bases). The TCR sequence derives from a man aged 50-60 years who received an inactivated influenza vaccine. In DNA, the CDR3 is TGCAGCGTTCAACTCGGGGGAAATCAGCCCCAGCATTTT. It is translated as CSVQLGGNQPQHF.